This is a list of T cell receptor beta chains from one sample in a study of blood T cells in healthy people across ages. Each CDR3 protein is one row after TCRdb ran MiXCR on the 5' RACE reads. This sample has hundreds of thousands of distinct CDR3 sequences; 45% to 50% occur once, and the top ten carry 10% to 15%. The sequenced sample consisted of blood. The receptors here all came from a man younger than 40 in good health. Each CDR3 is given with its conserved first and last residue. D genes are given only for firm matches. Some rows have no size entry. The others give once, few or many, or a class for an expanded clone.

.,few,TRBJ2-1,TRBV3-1,TGTGCCAGCATCTTTTCCGAGGAGGATGAGCAGTTCTTC,CASIFSEEDEQFF
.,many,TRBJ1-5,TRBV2,TGTGCCAGCAGTGTCGAGCAGGGCGTAGGGCCCCAGCATTTT,CASSVEQGVGPQHF
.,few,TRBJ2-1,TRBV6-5,TGTGCCAGCAGTATTACAGGGGGAGGGGGCCACAATGAGCAGTTCTTC,CASSITGGGGHNEQFF
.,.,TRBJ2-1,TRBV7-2,TGTGCCAGCAGCTTAGAAAGGTCCCCTTACAATGAGCAGTTCTTC,CASSLERSPYNEQFF
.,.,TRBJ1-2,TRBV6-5,TGTGCCAGCACAGGGTTCGGCTATGGCTACACCTTC,CASTGFGYGYTF
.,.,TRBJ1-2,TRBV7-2,TGTGCCAGCAGCCCACAGAGAGGATTGGAGAACTATGGCTACACCTTC,CASSPQRGLENYGYTF
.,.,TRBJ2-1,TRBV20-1,TGCAGTGCTAGAAGGGGACAAAGCAATGAGCAGTTCTTC,CSARRGQSNEQFF
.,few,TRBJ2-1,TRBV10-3,TGTGCCATCAGTGAGTCGAGGCAGAACAATGAGCAGTTCTTC,CAISESRQNNEQFF
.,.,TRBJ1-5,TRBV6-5,TGTGCCAGCAGTTCGGCGGGGGGATGGAGTAGCAATCAGCCCCAGCATTTT,CASSSAGGWSSNQPQHF
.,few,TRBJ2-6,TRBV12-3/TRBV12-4,TGTGCCAGCAGCCGCAACCCCGGGGCCAACGTCCTGACTTTC,CASSRNPGANVLTF
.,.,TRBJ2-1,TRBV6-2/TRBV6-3,TGTGCCAGCACGACGGGGGACGTCTACAATGAGCAGTTCTTC,CASTTGDVYNEQFF
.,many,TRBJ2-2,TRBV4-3,TGCGCCAGCAGCCAACACTCCACCGGGGAGCTGTTTTTT,CASSQHSTGELFF
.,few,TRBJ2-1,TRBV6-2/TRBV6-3,TGTGCCAGCAGTTACTCGAGACAGGAAGGGAATGAGCAGTTCTTC,CASSYSRQEGNEQFF
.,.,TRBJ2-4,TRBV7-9,TGTGCCAGCAGCCAACAGACAGGGAGGGCCCTTTCAGCCAAAAACATTCAGTACTTC,CASSQQTGRALSAKNIQYF
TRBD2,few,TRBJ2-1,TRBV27,TGTGCCAGCCGGGACCGGGATAGCGGGGGGGTATCCTACAATGAGCAGTTCTTC,CASRDRDSGGVSYNEQFF
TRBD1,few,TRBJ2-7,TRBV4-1,TGCGCCAGCAGCCAAGAGGGGACAGGGCTGAGGGAGCAGTACTTC,CASSQEGTGLREQYF
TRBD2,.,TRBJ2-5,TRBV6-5,TGTGCCAGCAGTTACTCGCGGGGGGGAGAGACCCAGTACTTC,CASSYSRGGETQYF
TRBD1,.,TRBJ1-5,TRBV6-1,TGTGCCACCCAGGACAGGGCTGGCGGGGGCAATCAGCCCCAGCATTTT,CATQDRAGGGNQPQHF
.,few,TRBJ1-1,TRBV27,TGTGCCAGCCGGAGAGAAAGTTTCGGGAACACTGAAGCTTTCTTT,CASRRESFGNTEAFF
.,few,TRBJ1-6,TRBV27,TGTGCCAGCAGTTTAGAGGCCGGGAATTCACCCCTCCACTTT,CASSLEAGNSPLHF
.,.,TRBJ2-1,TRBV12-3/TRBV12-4,TGTGCCAGCACTTCCTTTAATGAGCAGTTCTTC,CASTSFNEQFF
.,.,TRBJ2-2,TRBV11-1,TGTGCCAGCAGCTCTACAGGGAAGGGCGGGGAGCTGTTTTTT,CASSSTGKGGELFF
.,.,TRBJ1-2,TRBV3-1,TGTGCCAGCAGCCAAGAAGGGGCTCACAGCCTAAACTATGGCTACACCTTC,CASSQEGAHSLNYGYTF
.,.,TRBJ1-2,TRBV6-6,TGTGCCAGCAGTTTTGGGCGGAGCCTCTATGGCTACACCTTC,CASSFGRSLYGYTF
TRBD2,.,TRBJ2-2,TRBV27,TGTGCCAGCAGTTCCCGGACTAGCGGGGGGGTCGGCGCCGGGGAGCTGTTTTTT,CASSSRTSGGVGAGELFF
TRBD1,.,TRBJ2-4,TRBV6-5,TGTGCCAGCAGTTACGCCGGGACAGGGGCGACCAAAAACATTCAGTACTTC,CASSYAGTGATKNIQYF
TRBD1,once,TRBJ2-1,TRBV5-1,TGCGCCAGCAGCCCATCACAGGGGGCAAGCTCCTACAATGAGCAGTTCTTC,CASSPSQGASSYNEQFF
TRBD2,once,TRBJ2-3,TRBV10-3,TGTGCCATGGGGGGGGAATTGGATACGCAGTATTTT,CAMGGELDTQYF
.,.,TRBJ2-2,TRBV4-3,TGCGCCAGCAGCCAAGATCACGGAATCGGGGAGCTGTTTTTT,CASSQDHGIGELFF
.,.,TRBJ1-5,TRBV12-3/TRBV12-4,TGTGCCAGCAGTAAGGGGGGGACATCGAGCAATCAGCCCCAGCATTTT,CASSKGGTSSNQPQHF
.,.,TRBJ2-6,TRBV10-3,TGTGCCATCAGTGAGGTAGGAACTGGGGCCAACGTCCTGACTTTC,CAISEVGTGANVLTF
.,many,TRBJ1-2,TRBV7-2,TGTGCCAGCAGCTACGACAGAGTGGGCTACACCTTC,CASSYDRVGYTF
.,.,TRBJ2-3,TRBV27,TGTGCCAGCAGTCTCGAAGGCTTGAGGGATACGCAGTATTTT,CASSLEGLRDTQYF
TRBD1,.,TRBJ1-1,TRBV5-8,TGTGCCAGCAGCTTGGTTCAGGGGGCCGCTGAAGCTTTCTTT,CASSLVQGAAEAFF